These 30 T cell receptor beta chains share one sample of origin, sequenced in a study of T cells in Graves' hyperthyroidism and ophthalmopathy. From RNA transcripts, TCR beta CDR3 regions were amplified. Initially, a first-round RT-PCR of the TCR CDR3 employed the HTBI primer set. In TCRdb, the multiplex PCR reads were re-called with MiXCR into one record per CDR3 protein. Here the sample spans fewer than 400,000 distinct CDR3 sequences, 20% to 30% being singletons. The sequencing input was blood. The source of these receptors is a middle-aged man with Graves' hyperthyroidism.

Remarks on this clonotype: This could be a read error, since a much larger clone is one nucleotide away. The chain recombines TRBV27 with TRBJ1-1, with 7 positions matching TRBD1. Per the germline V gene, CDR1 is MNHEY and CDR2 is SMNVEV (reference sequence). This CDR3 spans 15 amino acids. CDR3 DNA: TGTGCCAGCATTAACCACGGGACAGCCGTCCCTGAAGCTTCCTTT. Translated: CASINHGTAVPEASF.

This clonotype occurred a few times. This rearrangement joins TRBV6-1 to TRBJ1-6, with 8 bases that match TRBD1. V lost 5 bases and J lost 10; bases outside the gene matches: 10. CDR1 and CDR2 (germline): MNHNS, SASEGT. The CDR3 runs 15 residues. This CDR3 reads CASSLQAGGRSPLHF. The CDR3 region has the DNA TGTGCCAGCAGTTTGCAGGCAGGGGGCCGGTCACCCCTCCACTTT.

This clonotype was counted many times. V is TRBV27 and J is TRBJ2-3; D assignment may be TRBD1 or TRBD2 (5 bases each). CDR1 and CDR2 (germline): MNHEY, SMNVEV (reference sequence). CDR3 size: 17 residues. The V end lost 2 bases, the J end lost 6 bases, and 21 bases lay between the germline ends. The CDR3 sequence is CASSLLLGAGSEDTQYF. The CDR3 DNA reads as TGTGCCAGCAGTTTACTTCTCGGGGCAGGGAGCGAGGATACGCAGTATTTT.

CDR3 DNA: TGTGCCAGCAGCACCGGGAACATTCAGTACTTC. Translating gives CASSTGNIQYF. The chain joins TRBV12-3 or TRBV12-4 to TRBJ2-4; D uncertain. This CDR3 is built from 11 residues. Trimming shortened V by 6 bases and J by 7 bases, and 7 bases separated the two germline ends.

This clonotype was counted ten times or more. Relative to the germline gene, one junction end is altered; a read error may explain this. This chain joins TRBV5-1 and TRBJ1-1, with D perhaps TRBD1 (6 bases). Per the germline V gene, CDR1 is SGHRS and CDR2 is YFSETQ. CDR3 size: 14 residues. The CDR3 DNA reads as TGTGCCAGCAGTCTCACAGGGCCGAGTACTGAAGCTTTCTTT. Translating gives CASSLTGPSTEAFF.

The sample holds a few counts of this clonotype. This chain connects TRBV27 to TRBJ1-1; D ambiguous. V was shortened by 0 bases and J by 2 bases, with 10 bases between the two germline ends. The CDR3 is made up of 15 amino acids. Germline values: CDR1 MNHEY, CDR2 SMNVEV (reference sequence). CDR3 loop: CASSLSVGINTEAFF. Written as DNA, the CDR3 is TGTGCCAGCAGTTTATCAGTGGGGATAAACACTGAAGCTTTCTTT.

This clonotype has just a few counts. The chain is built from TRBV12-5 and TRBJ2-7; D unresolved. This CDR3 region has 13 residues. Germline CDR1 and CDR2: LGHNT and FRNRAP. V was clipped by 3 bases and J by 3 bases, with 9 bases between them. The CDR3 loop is CASGLEAVYEQYF. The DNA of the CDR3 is TGTGCTAGTGGTTTAGAGGCAGTCTACGAGCAGTACTTC. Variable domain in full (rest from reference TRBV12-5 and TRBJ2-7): DARVTQTPRHKVTEMGQEVTMRCQPILGHNTVFWYRQTMMQGLELLAYFRNRAPLDDSGMPKDRFSAEMPDATLATLKIQPSEPRDSAVYFCASGLEAVYEQYFGPGTRLTVT.

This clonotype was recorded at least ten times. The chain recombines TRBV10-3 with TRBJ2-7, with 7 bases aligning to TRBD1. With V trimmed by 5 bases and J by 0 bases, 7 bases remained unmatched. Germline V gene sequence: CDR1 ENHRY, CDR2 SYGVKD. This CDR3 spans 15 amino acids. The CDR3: CAISTRDSSSYEQYF. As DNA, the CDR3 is TGTGCCATCAGTACCCGGGACAGTAGCTCCTACGAGCAGTACTTC.

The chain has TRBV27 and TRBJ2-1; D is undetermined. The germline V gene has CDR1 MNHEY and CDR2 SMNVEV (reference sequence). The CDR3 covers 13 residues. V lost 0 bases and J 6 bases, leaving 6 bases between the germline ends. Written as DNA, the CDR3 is TGTGCCAGCAGTTTATCGTGGCCCAATGAGCAGTTCTTC. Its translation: CASSLSWPNEQFF.

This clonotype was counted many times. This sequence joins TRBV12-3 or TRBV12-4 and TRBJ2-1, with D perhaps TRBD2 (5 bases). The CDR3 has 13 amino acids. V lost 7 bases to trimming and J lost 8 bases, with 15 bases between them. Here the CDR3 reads CASTKNRGHEQFF. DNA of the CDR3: TGTGCCAGCACTAAGAATCGAGGGCATGAGCAGTTCTTC.

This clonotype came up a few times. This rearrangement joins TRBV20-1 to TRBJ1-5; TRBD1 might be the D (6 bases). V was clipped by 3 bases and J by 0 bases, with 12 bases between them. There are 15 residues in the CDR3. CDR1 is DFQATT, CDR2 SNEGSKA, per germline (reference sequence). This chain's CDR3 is CSASLGRGSNQPQHF. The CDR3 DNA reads TGCAGTGCTAGTCTTGGCAGGGGTAGCAATCAGCCCCAGCATTTT.

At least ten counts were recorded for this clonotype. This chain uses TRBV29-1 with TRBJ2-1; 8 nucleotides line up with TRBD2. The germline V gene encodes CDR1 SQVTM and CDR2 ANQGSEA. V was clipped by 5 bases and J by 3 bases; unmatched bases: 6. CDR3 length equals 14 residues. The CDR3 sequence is CSVISGTNYNEQFF. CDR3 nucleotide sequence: TGCAGCGTTATTAGCGGGACAAACTACAATGAGCAGTTCTTC.

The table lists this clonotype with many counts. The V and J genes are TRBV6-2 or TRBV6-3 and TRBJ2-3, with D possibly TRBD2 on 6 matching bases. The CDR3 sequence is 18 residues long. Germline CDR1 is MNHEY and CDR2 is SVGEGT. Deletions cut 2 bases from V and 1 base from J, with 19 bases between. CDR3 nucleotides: TGTGCCAGCAGTTACCGAAAGCCGGGAGAAGGTGGCACAGATACGCAGTATTTT. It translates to CASSYRKPGEGGTDTQYF.

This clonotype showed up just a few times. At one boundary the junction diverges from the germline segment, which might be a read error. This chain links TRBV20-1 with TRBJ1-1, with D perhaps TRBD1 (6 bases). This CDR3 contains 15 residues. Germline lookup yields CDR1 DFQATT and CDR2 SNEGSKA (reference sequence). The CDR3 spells CSATTLRGKRTEAFF. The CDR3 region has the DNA TGCAGTGCTACCACCTTAAGGGGGAAGAGAACTGAGGCTTTCTTT.

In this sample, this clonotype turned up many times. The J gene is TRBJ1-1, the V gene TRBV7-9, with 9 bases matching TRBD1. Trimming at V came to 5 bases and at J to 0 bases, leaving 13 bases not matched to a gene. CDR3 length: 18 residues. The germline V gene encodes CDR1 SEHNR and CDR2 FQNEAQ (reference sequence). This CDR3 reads CASSPNRGREGMNTEAFF. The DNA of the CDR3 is TGTGCCAGCAGCCCAAACAGGGGGCGCGAGGGCATGAACACTGAAGCTTTCTTT.

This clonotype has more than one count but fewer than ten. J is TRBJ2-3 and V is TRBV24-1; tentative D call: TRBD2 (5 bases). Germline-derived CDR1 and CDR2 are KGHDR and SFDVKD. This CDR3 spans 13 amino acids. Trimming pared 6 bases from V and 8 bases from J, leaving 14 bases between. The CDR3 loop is CATSRPLSGTQYF. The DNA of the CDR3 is TGTGCCACCAGTCGGCCGCTAAGCGGTACGCAGTATTTT.

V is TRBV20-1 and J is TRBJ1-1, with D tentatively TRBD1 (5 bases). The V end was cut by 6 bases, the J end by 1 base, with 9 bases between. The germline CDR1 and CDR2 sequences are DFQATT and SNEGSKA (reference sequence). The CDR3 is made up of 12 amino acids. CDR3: CSAKGPNTEAFF. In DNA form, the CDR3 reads TGCAGTGCCAAGGGACCGAACACTGAAGCTTTCTTT.

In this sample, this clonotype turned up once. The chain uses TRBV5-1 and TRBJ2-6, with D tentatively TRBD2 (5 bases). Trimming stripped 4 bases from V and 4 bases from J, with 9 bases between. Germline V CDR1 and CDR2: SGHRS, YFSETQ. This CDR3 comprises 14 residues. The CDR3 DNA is TGCGCCAGCAGCGGGAGCGCCGGGGCCAACGTCCTGACTTTC. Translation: CASSGSAGANVLTF.

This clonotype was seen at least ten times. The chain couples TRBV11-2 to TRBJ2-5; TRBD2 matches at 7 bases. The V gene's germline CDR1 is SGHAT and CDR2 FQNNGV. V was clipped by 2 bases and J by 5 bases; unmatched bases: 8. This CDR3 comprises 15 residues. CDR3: CASSLTASGKETQYF. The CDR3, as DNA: TGTGCCAGCAGCTTAACGGCTAGCGGAAAGGAGACCCAGTACTTC.

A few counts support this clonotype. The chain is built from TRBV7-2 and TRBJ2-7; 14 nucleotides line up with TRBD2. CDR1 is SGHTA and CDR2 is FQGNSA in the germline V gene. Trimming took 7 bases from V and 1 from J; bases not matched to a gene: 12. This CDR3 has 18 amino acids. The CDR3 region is CASTLLGLAGVVSYEQYF. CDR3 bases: TGTGCCAGCACCCTCCTGGGACTAGCGGGAGTAGTGTCCTACGAGCAGTACTTC.

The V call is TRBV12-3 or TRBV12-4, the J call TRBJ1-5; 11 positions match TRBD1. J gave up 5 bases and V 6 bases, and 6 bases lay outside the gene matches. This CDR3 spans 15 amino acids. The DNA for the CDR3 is TGTGCCAGCAGATCGGGACAGGGGGAGGATCAGCCCCAGCATTTT. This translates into CASRSGQGEDQPQHF.

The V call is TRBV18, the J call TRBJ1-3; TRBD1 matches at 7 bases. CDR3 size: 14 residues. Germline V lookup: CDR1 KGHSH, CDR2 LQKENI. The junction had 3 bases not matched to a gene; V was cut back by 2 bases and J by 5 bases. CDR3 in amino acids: CASSPVTGRNTIYF. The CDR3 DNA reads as TGTGCCAGCTCACCAGTGACAGGGAGAAACACCATATATTTT.

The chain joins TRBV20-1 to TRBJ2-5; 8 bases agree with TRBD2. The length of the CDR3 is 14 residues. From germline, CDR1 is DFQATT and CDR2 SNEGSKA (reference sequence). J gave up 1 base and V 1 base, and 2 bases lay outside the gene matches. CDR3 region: CSARATSGQETQYF. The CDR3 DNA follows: TGCAGTGCTAGAGCCACTAGCGGCCAAGAGACCCAGTACTTC.

CDR3 sequence: CASTGNEKLFF. The CDR3 DNA sequence: TGTGCCAGCACCGGGAATGAAAAACTGTTTTTT. The chain links TRBV3-1 to TRBJ1-4; D not certain. Looked up from germline, CDR1 is LGHDT and CDR2 is YNNKEL (reference sequence). The CDR3 extends over 11 amino acids. Trimming removed 7 bases from V and 5 bases from J, with 5 bases in between. The whole variable domain, remainder taken from reference TRBV3-1 and TRBJ1-4, is DTAVSQTPKYLVTQMGNDKSIKCEQNLGHDTMYWYKQDSKKFLKIMFSYNNKELIINETVPNRFSPKSPDKAHLNLHINSLELGDSAVYFCASTGNEKLFFGSGTQLSVL.

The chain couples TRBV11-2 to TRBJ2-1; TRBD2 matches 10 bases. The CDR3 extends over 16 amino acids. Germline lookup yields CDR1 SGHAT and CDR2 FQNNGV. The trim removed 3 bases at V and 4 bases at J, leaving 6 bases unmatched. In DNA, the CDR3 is TGTGCCAGCAGCTTTCAAAGGACTAGCGGATACAATGAGCAGTTCTTC. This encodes CASSFQRTSGYNEQFF.

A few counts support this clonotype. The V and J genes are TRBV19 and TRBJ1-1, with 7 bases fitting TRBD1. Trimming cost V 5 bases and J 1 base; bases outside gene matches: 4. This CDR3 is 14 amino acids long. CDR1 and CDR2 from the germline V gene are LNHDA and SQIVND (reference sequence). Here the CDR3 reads CASSHRGPNTEAFF. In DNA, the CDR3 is TGTGCCAGTAGTCACAGGGGACCGAACACTGAAGCTTTCTTT.

The CDR3 here is CSAAPSGSVDEQFF. The CDR3 DNA sequence: TGCAGTGCCGCCCCAAGCGGGAGTGTGGATGAGCAGTTCTTC. The chain links TRBV20-1 to TRBJ2-1; TRBD2 aligns across 8 bases. The germline V gene has CDR1 DFQATT and CDR2 SNEGSKA (reference sequence). The CDR3 extends over 14 amino acids. Trimming took 6 bases from V and 8 from J; bases not matched to a gene: 12.

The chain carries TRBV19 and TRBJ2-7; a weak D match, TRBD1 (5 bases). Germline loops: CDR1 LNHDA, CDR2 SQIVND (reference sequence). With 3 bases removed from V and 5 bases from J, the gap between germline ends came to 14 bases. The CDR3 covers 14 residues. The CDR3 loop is CASSIRPGYNEQYF. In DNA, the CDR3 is TGTGCCAGTAGTATCCGGCCAGGGTACAACGAGCAGTACTTC.

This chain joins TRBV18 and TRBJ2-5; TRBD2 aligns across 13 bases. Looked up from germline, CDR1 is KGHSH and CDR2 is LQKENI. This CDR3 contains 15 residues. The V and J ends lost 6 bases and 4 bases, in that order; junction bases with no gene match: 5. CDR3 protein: CASSRTSGRVETQYF. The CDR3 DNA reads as TGTGCCAGCTCGCGGACTAGCGGGAGAGTAGAGACCCAGTACTTC.

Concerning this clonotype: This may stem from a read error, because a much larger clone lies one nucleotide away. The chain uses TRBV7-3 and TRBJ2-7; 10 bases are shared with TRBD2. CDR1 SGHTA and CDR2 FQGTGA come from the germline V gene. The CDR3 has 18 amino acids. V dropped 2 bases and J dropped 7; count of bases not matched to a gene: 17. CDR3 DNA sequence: TGTGCCAGCAGCTTATCCCTCCGAAGCGGGAGGGCCGCTAATGAGCAGTACTTC. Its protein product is CASSLSLRSGRAANEQYF.